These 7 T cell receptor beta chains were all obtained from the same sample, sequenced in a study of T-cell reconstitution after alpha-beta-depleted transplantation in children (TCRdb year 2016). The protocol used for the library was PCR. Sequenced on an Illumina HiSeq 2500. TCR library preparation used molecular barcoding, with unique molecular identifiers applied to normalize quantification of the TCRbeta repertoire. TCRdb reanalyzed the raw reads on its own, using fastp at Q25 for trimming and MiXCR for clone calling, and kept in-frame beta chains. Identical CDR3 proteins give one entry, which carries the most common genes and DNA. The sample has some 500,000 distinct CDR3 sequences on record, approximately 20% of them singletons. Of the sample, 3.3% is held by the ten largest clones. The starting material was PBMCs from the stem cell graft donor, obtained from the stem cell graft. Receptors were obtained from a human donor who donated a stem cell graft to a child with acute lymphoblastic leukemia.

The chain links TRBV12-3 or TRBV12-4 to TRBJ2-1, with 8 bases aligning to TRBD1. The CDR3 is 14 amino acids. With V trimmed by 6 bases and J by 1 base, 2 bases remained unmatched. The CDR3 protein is CASSGQGSYNEQFF. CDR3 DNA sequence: TGTGCCAGCAGCGGACAGGGTTCCTACAATGAGCAGTTCTTC.

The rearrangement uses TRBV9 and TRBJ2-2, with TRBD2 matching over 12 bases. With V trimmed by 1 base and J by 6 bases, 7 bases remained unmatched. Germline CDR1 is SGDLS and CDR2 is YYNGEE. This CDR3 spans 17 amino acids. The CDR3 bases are TGTGCCAGCAGCGTATCGACTAGCGGGAGAGGGGCCGGGGAGCTGTTTTTT. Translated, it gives CASSVSTSGRGAGELFF.

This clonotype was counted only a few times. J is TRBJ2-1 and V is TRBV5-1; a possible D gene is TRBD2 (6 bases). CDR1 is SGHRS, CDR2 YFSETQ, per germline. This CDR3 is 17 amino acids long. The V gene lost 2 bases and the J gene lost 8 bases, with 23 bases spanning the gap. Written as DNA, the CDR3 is TGCGCCAGCAGCTTACTGCGGGGAACTTTAATTTACTATGAGCAGTTCTTC. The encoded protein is CASSLLRGTLIYYEQFF.

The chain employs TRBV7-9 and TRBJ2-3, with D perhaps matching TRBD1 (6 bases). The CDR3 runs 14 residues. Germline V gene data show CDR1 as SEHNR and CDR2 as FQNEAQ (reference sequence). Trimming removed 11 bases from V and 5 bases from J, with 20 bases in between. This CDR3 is CALTVEGGEDTQYF. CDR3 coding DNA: TGTGCCCTAACCGTCGAAGGGGGAGAAGATACGCAGTATTTT.

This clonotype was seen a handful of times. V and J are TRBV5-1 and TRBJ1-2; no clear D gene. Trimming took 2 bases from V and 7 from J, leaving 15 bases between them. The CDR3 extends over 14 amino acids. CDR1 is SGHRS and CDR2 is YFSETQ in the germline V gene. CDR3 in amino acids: CASSLRKARGGYTF. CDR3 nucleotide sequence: TGCGCCAGCAGCTTAAGGAAGGCGAGAGGTGGCTACACCTTC.

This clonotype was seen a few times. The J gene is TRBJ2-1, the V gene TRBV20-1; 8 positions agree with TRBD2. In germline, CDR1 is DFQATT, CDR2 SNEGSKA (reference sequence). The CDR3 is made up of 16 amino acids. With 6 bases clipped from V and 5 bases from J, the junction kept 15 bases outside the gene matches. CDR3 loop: CSAVNSGGVFDNEQFF. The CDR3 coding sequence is TGCAGTGCGGTTAACTCCGGGGGGGTGTTTGACAATGAGCAGTTCTTC.

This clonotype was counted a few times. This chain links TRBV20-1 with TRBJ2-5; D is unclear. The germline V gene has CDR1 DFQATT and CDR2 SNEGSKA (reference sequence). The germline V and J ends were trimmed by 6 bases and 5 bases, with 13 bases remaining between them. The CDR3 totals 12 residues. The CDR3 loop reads CSANRLRETQYF. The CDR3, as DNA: TGCAGTGCCAACCGACTTAGGGAGACCCAGTACTTC.